This is a list of T cell receptor beta chains from one sample in a study of tumor and adjacent non-tumor tissue in lung cancer. TCRdb used MiXCR to reprocess the multiplex PCR reads, holding one entry per CDR3 protein. This sample carries tens of thousands of distinct CDR3 sequences, 60% to 65% of them seen once, and the ten largest clones take 30%. Input material: distant non-tumor lung tissue. The source is a woman between 70 and 85 years old with non-small cell lung cancer. Both conserved end residues are part of each CDR3. D genes are given only for firm matches. Clone size is not always given. Where it is, it says once, few, many or a class for expanded clones.

j_call d_call v_call clone_size cdr3_aa cdr3_nt
TRBJ2-1 . TRBV11-1 . CVSSSALASLYNEQFF TGTGTCAGCAGCTCAGCCCTAGCGAGCCTGTACAATGAGCAGTTCTTC
TRBJ1-1 . TRBV7-9 . CASSLVPCTARQSHMNTEAFF TGTGCCAGCAGCCTAGTCCCTTGCACCGCGCGCCAAAGCCATATGAACACTGAAGCTTTCTTT
TRBJ2-2 . TRBV11-3 . CASSFDSNTRELFF TGTGCCAGCAGCTTCGACAGTAATACCAGGGAGCTGTTTTTT
TRBJ1-1 . TRBV10-1 . CTNSATRGTEPFF TGCACCAACAGTGCCACCCGGGGAACTGAACCTTTCTTT
TRBJ1-6 . TRBV6-5 . CVSRKTGRNSPLHF TGTGTCAGTAGGAAGACAGGACGTAATTCACCCCTCCACTTT
TRBJ2-3 . TRBV6-5 . CVGSYSFTNTDTQYF TGTGTCGGCAGTTACTCGTTTACGAACACAGATACGCAGTATTTT
TRBJ1-1 . TRBV5-4 many CASSYVEAAEAFF TGTGCCAGCAGCTACGTCGAGGCGGCTGAAGCTTTCTTT
TRBJ2-7 TRBD2 TRBV4-1 . CASSPGLAGINYWQYF TGCGCCAGCAGCCCAGGACTAGCAGGAATCAACTACTGGCAGTACTTC
TRBJ2-7 TRBD1 TRBV6-5 . CVSTTGTGGGNYEQYF TGTGTCAGTACTACAGGGACAGGGGGCGGCAATTACGAGCAGTACTTC
TRBJ1-3 . TRBV6-5 . CTSSLGRSSSGNTIYF TGCACCAGCAGTTTGGGACGTTCGAGCTCTGGAAACACCATATATTTT
TRBJ2-5 . TRBV6-5 once CASSYSGRRQEDQYF TGTGCCAGCAGTTATTCGGGGAGGAGGCAAGAGGACCAGTACTTC
TRBJ1-1 . TRBV14 many CASSQYRENTEAFF TGTGCCAGCAGCCAATACAGGGAGAACACTGAAGCTTTCTTT
TRBJ1-1 . TRBV19 . CASSDPGGMNTEAFF TGTGCCAGTAGTGACCCTGGCGGCATGAACACTGAAGCTTTCTTT
TRBJ2-7 . TRBV10-1 medium-sized CASSESGSGDEQYF TGCGCCAGCAGTGAGTCAGGGTCAGGGGACGAGCAGTACTTC
TRBJ2-5 . TRBV6-1 . CASSTRPLVRAFEVKTQYF TGTGCCAGCAGTACGCGCCCGCTAGTGAGAGCATTTGAGGTGAAGACCCAGTACTTC
TRBJ2-5 TRBD1 TRBV28 . CASSSSGQGAETQYF TGTGCCAGCAGTTCCTCGGGACAGGGGGCAGAGACCCAGTACTTC
TRBJ2-1 TRBD2 TRBV6-1 . CVSSEGQPGLVGADEQFF TGTGTCAGCAGTGAAGGACAACCGGGACTAGTGGGAGCGGATGAGCAGTTCTTC
TRBJ1-5 . TRBV20-1 . CSARVGTLSNQPQHF TGCAGTGCTAGAGTAGGGACACTGAGCAATCAGCCCCAGCATTTT
TRBJ2-5 . TRBV11-3 . CVSSFSSQGTQYF TGTGTCAGTAGCTTCAGCAGCCAGGGGACCCAGTACTTC
TRBJ1-1 . TRBV20-1 . CSASPGVNTEVFF TGCAGTGCTAGTCCAGGGGTGAACACTGAAGTATTCTTT